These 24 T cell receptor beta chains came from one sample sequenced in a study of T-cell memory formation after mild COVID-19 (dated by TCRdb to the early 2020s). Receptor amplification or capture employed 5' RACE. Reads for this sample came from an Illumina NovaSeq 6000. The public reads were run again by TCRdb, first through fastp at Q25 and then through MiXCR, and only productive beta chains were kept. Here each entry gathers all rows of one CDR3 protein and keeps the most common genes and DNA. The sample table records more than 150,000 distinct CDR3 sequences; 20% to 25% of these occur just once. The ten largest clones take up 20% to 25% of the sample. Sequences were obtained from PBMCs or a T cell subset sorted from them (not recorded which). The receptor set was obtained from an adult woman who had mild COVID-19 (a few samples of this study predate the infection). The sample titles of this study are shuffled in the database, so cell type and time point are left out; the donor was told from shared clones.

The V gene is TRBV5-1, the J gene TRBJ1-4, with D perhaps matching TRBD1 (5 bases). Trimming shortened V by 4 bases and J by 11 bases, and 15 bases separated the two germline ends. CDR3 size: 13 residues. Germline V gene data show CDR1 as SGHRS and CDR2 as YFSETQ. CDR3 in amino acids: CASSPPDSGKLFF. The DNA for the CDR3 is TGCGCCAGCAGCCCACCAGACAGCGGGAAACTGTTTTTT.

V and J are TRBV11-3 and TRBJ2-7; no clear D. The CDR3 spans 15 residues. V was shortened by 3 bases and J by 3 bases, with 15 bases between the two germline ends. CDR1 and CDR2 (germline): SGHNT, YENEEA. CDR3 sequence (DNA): TGTGCCAGCAGCTTGAGGTTTGGACCCAGCTACGAGCAGTACTTC. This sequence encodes CASSLRFGPSYEQYF.

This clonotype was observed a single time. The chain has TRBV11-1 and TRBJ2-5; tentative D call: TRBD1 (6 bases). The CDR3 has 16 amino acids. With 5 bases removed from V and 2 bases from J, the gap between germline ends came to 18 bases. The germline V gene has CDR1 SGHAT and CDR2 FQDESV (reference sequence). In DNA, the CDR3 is TGTGCCAGCAGCCCTACAGGGTTCAAGATACAAGAGACCCAGTACTTC. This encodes CASSPTGFKIQETQYF.

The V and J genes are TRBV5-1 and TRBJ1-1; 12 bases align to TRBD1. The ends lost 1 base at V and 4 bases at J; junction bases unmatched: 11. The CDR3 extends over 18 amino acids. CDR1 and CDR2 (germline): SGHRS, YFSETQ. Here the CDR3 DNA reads TGCGCCAGCAGCTTGCGGGACAGGGGGCTAACAGTCGGCACTGAAGCTTTCTTT. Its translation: CASSLRDRGLTVGTEAFF.

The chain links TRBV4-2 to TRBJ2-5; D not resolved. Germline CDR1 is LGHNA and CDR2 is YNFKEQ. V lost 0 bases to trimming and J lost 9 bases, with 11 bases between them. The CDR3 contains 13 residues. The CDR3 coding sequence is TGTGCCAGCAGCCAAGATTTGTCTCCGGCCCAGTACTTC. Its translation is CASSQDLSPAQYF.

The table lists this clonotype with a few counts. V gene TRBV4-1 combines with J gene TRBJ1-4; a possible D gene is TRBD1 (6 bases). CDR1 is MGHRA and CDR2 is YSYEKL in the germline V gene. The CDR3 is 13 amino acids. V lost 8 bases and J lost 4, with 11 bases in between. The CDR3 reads CASSGAGNEKLFF. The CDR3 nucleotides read TGCGCCAGCTCAGGGGCTGGTAATGAAAAACTGTTTTTT.

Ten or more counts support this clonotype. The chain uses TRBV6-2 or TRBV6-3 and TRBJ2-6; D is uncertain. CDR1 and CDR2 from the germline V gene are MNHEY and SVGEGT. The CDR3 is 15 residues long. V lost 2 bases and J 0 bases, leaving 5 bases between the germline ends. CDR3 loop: CASSYRVSGANVLTF. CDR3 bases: TGTGCCAGCAGTTACAGAGTCTCTGGGGCCAACGTCCTGACTTTC.

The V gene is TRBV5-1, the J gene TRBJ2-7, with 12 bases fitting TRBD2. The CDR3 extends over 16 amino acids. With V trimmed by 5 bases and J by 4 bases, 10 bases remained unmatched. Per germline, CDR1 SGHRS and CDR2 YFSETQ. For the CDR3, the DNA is TGCGCCAGCAGGACTAGCGGGAGACTCGGGGCGTACGAGCAGTACTTC. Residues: CASRTSGRLGAYEQYF.

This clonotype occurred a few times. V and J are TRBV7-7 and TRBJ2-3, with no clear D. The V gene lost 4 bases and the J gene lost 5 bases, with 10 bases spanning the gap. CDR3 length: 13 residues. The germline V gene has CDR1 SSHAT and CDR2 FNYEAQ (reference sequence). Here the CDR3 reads CASSSIGGDTQYF. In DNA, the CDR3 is TGTGCCAGCAGCTCCATCGGCGGAGATACGCAGTATTTT.

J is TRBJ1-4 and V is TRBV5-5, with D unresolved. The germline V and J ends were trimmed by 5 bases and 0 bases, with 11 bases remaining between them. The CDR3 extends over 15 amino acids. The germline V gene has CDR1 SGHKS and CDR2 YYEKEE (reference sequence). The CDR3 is CASSPGSATNEKLFF. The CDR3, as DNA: TGTGCCAGCAGTCCCGGCAGTGCAACTAATGAAAAACTGTTTTTT.

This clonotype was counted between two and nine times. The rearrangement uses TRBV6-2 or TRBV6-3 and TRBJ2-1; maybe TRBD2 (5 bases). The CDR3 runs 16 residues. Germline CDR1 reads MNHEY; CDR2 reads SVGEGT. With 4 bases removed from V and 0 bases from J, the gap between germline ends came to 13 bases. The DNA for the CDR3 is TGTGCCAGCAGTTCGAGAGCGGCGAGCTCCTACAATGAGCAGTTCTTC. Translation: CASSSRAASSYNEQFF.

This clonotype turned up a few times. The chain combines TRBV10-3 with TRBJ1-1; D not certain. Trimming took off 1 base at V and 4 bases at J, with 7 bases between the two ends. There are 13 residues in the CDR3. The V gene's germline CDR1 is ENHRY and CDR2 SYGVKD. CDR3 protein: CAISEYEGTEAFF. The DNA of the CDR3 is TGTGCCATCAGTGAGTATGAGGGCACTGAAGCTTTCTTT.

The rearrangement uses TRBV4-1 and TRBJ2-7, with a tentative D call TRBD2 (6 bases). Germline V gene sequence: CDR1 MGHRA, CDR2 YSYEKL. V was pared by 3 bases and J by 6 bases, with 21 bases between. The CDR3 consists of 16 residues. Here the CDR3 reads CASSHGGIGGIREQYF. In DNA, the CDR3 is TGCGCCAGCAGCCATGGAGGGATCGGGGGAATTCGCGAGCAGTACTTC.

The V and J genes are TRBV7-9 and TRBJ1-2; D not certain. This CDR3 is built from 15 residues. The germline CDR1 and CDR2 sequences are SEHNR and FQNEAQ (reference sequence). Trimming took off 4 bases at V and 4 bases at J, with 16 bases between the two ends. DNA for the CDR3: TGTGCCAGCAGCTCACCAAAGCTCCTTTCCTATGGCTACACCTTC. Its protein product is CASSSPKLLSYGYTF.

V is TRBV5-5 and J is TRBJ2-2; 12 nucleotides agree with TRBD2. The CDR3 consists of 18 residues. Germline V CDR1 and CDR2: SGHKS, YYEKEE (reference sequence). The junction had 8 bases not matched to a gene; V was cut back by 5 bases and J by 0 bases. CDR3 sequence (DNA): TGTGCCAGCAGATTAGGCCTAGCGGGGGGGACGAACACCGGGGAGCTGTTTTTT. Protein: CASRLGLAGGTNTGELFF.

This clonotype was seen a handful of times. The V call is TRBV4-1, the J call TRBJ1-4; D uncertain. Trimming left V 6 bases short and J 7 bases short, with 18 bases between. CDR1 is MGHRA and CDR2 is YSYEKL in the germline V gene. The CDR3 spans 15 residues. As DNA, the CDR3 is TGCGCCAGCAGACCCGAGCCCGGGAGGGCTGAAAAACTGTTTTTT. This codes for CASRPEPGRAEKLFF.

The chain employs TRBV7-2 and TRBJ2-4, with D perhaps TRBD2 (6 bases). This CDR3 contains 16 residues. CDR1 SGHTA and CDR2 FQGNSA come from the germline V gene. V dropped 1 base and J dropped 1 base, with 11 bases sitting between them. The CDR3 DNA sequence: TGTGCCAGCAGCTTAGATTTAGGAGGGGCCAAAAACATTCAGTACTTC. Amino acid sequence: CASSLDLGGAKNIQYF.

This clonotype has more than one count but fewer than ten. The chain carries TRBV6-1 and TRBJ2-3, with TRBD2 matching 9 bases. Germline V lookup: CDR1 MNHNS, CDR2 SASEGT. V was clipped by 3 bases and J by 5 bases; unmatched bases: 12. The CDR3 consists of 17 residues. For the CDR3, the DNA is TGTGCCAGCAGTGAGTGGGGACTAGCCCGAACATTAGATACGCAGTATTTT. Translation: CASSEWGLARTLDTQYF.

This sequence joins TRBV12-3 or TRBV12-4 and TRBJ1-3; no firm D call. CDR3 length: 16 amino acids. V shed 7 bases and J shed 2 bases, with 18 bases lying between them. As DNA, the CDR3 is TGTGCCAGCACCTTGGGTAGCCCGGCGACTGGAAACACCATATATTTT. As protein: CASTLGSPATGNTIYF.

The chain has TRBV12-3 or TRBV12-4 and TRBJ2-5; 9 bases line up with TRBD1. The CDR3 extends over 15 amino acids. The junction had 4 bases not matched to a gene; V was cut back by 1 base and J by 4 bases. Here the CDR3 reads CASSLGTGAGETQYF. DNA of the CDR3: TGTGCCAGCAGTTTAGGGACAGGGGCTGGAGAGACCCAGTACTTC.

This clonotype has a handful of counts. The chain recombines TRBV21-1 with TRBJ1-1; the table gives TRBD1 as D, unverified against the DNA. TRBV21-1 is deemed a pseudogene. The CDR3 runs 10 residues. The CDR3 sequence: CAIPRGGAFF. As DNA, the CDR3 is TGTGCCATCCCAAGAGGGGGAGCTTTCTTT.

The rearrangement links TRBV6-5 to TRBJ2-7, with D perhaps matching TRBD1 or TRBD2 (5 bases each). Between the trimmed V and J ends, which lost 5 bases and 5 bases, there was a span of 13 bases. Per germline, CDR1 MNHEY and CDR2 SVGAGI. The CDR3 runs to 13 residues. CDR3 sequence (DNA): TGTGCCAGCAGTCACCGGGACGCCCACGAGCAGTACTTC. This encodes CASSHRDAHEQYF.

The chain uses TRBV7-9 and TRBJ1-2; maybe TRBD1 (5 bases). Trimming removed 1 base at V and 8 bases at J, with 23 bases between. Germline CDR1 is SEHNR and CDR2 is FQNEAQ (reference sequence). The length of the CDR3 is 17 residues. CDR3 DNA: TGTGCCAGCAGCTTAGATGGGTCCTCGGAGGGACGAGTCGGCTACACCTTC. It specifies CASSLDGSSEGRVGYTF.

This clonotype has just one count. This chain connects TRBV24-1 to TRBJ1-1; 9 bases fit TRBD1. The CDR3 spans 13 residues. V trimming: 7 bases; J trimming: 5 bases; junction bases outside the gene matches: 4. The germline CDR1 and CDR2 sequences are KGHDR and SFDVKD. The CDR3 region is CATSPGQGTEAFF. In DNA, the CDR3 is TGTGCCACCAGCCCGGGACAGGGAACTGAAGCTTTCTTT.